Given below is one TCR beta chain in context. Its target is not known. PCR involved 60 Vbeta and 13 Jbeta primers. The data were produced by immunoSEQ multiplex PCR, yet TCRdb's version contains in-frame clones alone and is incomplete. Here the sample spans fewer than 180,000 clones, more than 75% being singletons. This specimen belongs to a study of cytomegalovirus exposure and HLA in healthy donors. The CDR3 is 15 amino acids. The V end lost 4 bases, the J end lost 5 bases, and 16 bases lay between the germline ends. CDR1 MNHNS and CDR2 SASEGT come from the germline V gene. Study-wide results and limits: In terms of immune exposure information, only CMV serostatus was available. Equally common other TCR beta chains were less clonally expanded than HLA-associated ones, a later analysis found. The study designated 150 or so TCR beta chains cytomegalovirus-associated.

This TCR derives from a human donor in good health. Sequencing was done on a sample of PBMCs. This chain links TRBV6-1 with TRBJ2-3, with no clear D. Here the CDR3 reads CASSAFSLGKDTQYF. The CDR3 DNA reads TGTGCCAGCAGTGCATTCTCCCTAGGAAAAGATACGCAGTATTTT.